This T cell receptor (beta chain) came from a study of blood T cells in healthy people across ages. A second about 6 to 12 cycle PCR used barcoded and J-beta primers. TCRdb re-called the 5' RACE reads through MiXCR, storing one row per CDR3 protein. The table includes roughly 550,000 distinct CDR3 sequences, approximately 25% detected once. Study results and limitations: More naive CD4+ cells and higher diversity marked long-lived donors relative to aged donors.

Germline V gene data show CDR1 as MDHEN and CDR2 as SYDVKM. This CDR3 region has 14 residues. This clonotype was observed many times. Its cognate antigen is unknown. These data also formed part of another study, on T cells of mothers and their children. That paper adds: The cDNA synthesis received all extracted RNA, at around 1.6 ug per 15 ul. From each mother came over 8 million TCR beta CDR3 reads, and from each child came about 3 million.

Source material: blood. The rearrangement uses TRBV28 and TRBJ2-5, with 9 nucleotides matching TRBD2. TRBJ2-7 matches the DNA end more closely, so the J call is doubtful. This TCR was sampled from a boy between 5 and 17 years old in good health. The CDR3 loop is CASSLRGGPYEQYF. The CDR3, as DNA: TGTGCCAGCAGCTTGCGGGGGGGACCCTACGAGCAGTACTTC.